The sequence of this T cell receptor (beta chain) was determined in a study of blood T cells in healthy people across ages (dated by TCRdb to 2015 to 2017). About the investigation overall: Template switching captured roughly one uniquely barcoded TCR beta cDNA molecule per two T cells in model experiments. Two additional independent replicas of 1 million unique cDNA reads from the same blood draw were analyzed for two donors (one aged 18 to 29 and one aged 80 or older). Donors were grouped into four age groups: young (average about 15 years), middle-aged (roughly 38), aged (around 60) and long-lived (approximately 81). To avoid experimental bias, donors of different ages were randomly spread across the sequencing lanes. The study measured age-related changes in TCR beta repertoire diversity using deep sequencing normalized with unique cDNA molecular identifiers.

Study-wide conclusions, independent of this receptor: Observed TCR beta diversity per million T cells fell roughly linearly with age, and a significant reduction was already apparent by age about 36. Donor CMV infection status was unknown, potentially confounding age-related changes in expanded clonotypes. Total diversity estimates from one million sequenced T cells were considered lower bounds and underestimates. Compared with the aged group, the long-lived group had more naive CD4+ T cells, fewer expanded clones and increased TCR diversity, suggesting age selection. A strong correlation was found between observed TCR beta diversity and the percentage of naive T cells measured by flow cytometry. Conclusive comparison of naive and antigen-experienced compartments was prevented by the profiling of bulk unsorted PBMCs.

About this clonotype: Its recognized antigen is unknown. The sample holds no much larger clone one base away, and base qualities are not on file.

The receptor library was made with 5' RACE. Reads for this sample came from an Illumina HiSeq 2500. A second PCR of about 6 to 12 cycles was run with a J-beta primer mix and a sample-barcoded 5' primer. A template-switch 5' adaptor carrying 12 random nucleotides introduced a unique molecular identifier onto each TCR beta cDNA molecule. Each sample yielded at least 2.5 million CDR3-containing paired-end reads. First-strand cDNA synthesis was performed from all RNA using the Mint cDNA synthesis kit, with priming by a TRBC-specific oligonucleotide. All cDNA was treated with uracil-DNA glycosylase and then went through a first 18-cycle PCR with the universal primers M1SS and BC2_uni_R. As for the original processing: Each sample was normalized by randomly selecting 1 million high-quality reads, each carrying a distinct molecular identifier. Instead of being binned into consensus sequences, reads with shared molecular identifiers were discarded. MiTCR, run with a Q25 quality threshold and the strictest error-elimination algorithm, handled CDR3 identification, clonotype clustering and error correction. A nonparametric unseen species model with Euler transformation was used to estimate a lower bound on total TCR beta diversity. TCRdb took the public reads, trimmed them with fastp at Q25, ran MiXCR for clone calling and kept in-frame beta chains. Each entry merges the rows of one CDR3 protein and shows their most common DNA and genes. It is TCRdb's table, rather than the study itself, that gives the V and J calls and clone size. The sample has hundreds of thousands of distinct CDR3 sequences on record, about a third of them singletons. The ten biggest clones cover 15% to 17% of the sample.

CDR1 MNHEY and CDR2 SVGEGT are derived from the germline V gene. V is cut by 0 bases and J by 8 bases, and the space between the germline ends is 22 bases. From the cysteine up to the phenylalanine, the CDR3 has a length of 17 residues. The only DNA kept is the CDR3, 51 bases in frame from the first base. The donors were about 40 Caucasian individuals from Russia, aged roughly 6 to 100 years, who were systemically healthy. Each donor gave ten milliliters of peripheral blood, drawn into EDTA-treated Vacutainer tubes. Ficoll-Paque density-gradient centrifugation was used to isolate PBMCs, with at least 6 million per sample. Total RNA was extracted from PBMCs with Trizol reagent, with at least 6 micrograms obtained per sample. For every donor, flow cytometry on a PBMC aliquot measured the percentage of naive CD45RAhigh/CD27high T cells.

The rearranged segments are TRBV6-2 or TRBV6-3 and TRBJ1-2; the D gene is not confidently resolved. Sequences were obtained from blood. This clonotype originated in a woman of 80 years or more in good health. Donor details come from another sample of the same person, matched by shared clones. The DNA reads TGTGCCAGCAGTTACTCGGGAGGTGGATCCTCGCCCCTAGGCTACACCTTC. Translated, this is CASSYSGGGSSPLGYTF.